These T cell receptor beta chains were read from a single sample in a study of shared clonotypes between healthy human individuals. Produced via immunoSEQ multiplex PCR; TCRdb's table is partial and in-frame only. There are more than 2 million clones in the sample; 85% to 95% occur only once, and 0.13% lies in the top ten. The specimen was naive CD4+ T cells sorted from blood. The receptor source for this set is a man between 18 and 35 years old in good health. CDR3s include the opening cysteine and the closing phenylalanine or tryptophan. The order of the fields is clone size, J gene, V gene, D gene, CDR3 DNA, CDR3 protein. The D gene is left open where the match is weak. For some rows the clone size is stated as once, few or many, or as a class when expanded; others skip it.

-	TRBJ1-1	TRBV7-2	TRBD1	TGTGCCAGCAGCTTAGTAGTGACAGGGGGCACTGAAGCTTTCTTT	CASSLVVTGGTEAFF
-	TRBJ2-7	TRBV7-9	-	TGTGCCAGCAGCTTAGCGCCTAGCGACTACGAGCAGTACTTC	CASSLAPSDYEQYF
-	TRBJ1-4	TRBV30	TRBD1	TGTGCCTGGAGTGTATTCCTCAACAGGGGGGATAATGAAAAACTGTTTTTT	CAWSVFLNRGDNEKLFF
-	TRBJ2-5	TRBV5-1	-	TGCGCCAGCAGCTTGGACCTCCGCCCTCAAGAGACCCAGTACTTC	CASSLDLRPQETQYF
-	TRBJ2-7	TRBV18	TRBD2	TGTGCCAGCTCACCACCCACTAGCGGGGTCCACGAGCAGTACTTC	CASSPPTSGVHEQYF
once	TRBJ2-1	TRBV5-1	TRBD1	TGCGCCAGCAGCTGGACAGGGGGCGTCTACAATGAGCAGTTCTTC	CASSWTGGVYNEQFF
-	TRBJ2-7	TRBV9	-	TGTGCCAGCAGCGCGGACGCGGCCTACGAGCAGTACTTC	CASSADAAYEQYF
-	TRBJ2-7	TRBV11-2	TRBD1	TGTGCCAGCAGCATCAGTTCGACAGGGAATTTCCCCTACGAGCAGTACTTC	CASSISSTGNFPYEQYF
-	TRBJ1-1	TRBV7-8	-	TGTGCCAGCAGCTCTACAGGTCGCACTGAAGCTTTCTTT	CASSSTGRTEAFF
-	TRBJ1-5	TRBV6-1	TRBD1	TGTGCCAGCAGTGAAGCTGACAGGGCCCATCAGCCCCAGCATTTT	CASSEADRAHQPQHF
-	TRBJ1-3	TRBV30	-	TGTGCCTGGAGTCCACAGGGATCCCGTGGAAACACCATATATTTT	CAWSPQGSRGNTIYF
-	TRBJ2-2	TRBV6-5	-	TGTGCCAGCAGTTCTGCAGTGTACACCGGGGAGCTGTTTTTT	CASSSAVYTGELFF
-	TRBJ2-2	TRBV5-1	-	TGCGCCAGCAGCGTTTCCCGAGGCGGGGAGCTGTTTTTT	CASSVSRGGELFF
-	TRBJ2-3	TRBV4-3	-	TGCGCCAGCAGCCAAGAGAGGACTACTCCTACGCAGTATTTT	CASSQERTTPTQYF
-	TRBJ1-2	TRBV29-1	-	TGCAGCGTTGACACCTATGGCTACACCTTC	CSVDTYGYTF
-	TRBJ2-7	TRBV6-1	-	TGTGCCAGCTCCGGGGATCTAGCGCGCGACGAGCAGTACTTC	CASSGDLARDEQYF
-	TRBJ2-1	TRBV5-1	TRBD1	TGCGCCAGCAGCTTGCTTCCCATTGGGACAGGGACTAACTCCTACAATGAGCAGTTCTTC	CASSLLPIGTGTNSYNEQFF
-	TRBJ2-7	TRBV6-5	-	TGTGCCAGCAGTGCCCCAGGGGATTACGAGCAGTACTTC	CASSAPGDYEQYF
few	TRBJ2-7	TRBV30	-	TGTGCCTGGAGGGTTCGGAAGGTTCCCTACGAGCAGTACTTC	CAWRVRKVPYEQYF
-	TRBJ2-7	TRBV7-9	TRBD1	TGTGCCAGCAGCTTAGGGGGACAGGGTACCTACGAGCAGTACTTC	CASSLGGQGTYEQYF
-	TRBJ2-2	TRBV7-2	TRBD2	TGTGCCAGCAGCTCAAGCGGGGCGAACACCGGGGAGCTGTTTTTT	CASSSSGANTGELFF
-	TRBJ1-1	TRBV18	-	TGTGCCAGCTCGGAGCGGGGTACTGAAGCTTTCTTT	CASSERGTEAFF
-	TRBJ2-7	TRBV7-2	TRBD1	TGTGCCAGCAGCCTTTCGACAGGGATCTACGAGCAGTACTTC	CASSLSTGIYEQYF
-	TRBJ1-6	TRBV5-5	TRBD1	TGTGCCAGCAGCTTTGCCCCACACAGGGGCTCTAATTCACCCCTCCACTTT	CASSFAPHRGSNSPLHF
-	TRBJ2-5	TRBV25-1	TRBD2	TGTGCCAGCAGTGTGGCCGGGGGGATAGCGGAGGCCCAGTACTTC	CASSVAGGIAEAQYF
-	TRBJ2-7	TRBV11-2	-	TGTGCCAGCAGCTTAGATTTGGCAGGGAAAACCTACGAGCAGTACTTC	CASSLDLAGKTYEQYF
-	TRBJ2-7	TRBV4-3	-	TGCGCCAGCAGCCAAGAAGGAGGGGCGAAGGGCTACGAGCAGTACTTC	CASSQEGGAKGYEQYF
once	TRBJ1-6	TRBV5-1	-	TGCGCCAGCAGCTTGGGGACAGCCTATAATTCACCCCTCCACTTT	CASSLGTAYNSPLHF
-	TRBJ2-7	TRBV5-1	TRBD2	TGCGCCAGCAGCTTGACTAGCGTCCACGAGCAGTACTTC	CASSLTSVHEQYF
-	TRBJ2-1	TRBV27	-	TGTGCCAGCAGTTTGCGGACAGTGATTAGCTCCTACAATGAGCAGTTCTTC	CASSLRTVISSYNEQFF
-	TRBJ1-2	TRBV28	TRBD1	TGTGCCAGCAGTTCGCAGGGGGCGTATGGCTACACCTTC	CASSSQGAYGYTF
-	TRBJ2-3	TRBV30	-	TGTGCCTGGAGTGTACTTAGCGGCCTTAGCACAGATACGCAGTATTTT	CAWSVLSGLSTDTQYF
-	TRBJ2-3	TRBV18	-	TGTGCCAGCTCACCACCCGCAGATACGCAGTATTTT	CASSPPADTQYF
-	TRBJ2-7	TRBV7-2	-	TGTGCCAGCAGCACGAGCCTGGACGAGCAGTACTTC	CASSTSLDEQYF
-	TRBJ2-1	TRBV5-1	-	TGCGCCAGCAGCTTGACGGGGGAGCAGTTCTTC	CASSLTGEQFF
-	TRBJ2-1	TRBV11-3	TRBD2	TGTGCCAGCAGCTTCGCTAGCGGGGTTTACAATGAGCAGTTCTTC	CASSFASGVYNEQFF
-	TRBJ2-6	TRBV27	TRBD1	TGTGCCAGCAGTCCACAGGGGTACTCTGGGGCCAACGTCCTGACTTTC	CASSPQGYSGANVLTF
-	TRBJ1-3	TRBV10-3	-	TGTGCCATCAGTGAGCTACAGGGATCTGGAAACACCATATATTTT	CAISELQGSGNTIYF
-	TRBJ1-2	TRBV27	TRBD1	TGTGCCAGCAGATTCGGGACAGGGTCATCCTATGGCTACACCTTC	CASRFGTGSSYGYTF
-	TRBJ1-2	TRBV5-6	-	TGTGCCAGCAGCTCGCCAGTGAACTATGGCTACACCTTC	CASSSPVNYGYTF
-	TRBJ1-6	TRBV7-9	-	TGTGCCAGCAGCTCCACCTGGAATTCACCCCTCCACTTT	CASSSTWNSPLHF
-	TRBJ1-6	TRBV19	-	TGTGCCAGTAGTATTCGCGCACGCGGAGATTCACCCCTCCACTTT	CASSIRARGDSPLHF
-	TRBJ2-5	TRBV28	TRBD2	TGTGCCAGCACCCCCGGGGGGTGGGAGACCCAGTACTTC	CASTPGGWETQYF
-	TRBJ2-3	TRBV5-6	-	TGTGCCAGCAGCTTGGGGGCCGGGAGATCCACAGATACGCAGTATTTT	CASSLGAGRSTDTQYF
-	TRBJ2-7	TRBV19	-	TGTGCCAGTAGTATTGTCGTGGGCCCCTGGGGGCAGTACCAAGGCGAGCAGTACTTC	CASSIVVGPWGQYQGEQYF
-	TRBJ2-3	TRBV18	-	TGTGCCAGCTGCCCTAGCGCCAGAGTGGGAGATACGCAGTATTTT	CASCPSARVGDTQYF
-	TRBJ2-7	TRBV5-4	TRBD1	TGTGCCAGCAGCTTGGGAGGGACAGGGCCCTCCCACGAGCAGTACTTC	CASSLGGTGPSHEQYF
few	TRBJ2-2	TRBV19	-	TGTGCCAGTAGTATGGTCGGGGAGCTGTTTTTT	CASSMVGELFF
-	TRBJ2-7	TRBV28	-	TGTGCCAGCGCTGGGGGACATACCTACGAGCAGTACTTC	CASAGGHTYEQYF
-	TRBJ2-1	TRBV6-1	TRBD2	TGTGCCAGCGGTAGACTAGCGGGGGGGTACAATGAGCAGTTCTTC	CASGRLAGGYNEQFF
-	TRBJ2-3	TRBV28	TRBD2	TGTGCCAGCAGTTCAATAGCGGGGGGGCGAGGTACGCAGTATTTT	CASSSIAGGRGTQYF
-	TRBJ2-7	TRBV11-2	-	TGTGCCAGCAGCTTAGTAACAGCAGGCTCCTACGAGCAGTACTTC	CASSLVTAGSYEQYF
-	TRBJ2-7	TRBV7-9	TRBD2	TGTGCCAGCAGCGACCCGGGACGGGGGGCCTACGAGCAGTACTTC	CASSDPGRGAYEQYF
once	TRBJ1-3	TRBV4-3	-	TGCGCCAGCAGCCAAGATTGGACCCTTGGAAACACCATATATTTT	CASSQDWTLGNTIYF